What follows are 29 T cell receptor beta chains derived from one specimen sequenced in a study of regulatory T cells in long-lasting Graves disease. Investigators prepared the TCR beta libraries by applying iRepertoire HTBI primers and Arm-PCR of CDR3 regions. TCRdb processed the multiplex PCR reads anew with MiXCR; each CDR3 protein has one entry. The data hold roughly 420,000 distinct CDR3 sequences, with about 15% observed a single time. This sample's time point: newly diagnosed GD, antithyroid drugs for less than 3 months. Researchers made the TCR library from RNA that was extracted from PBMCs. These same records also appear under a second study, on T cells in Graves' hyperthyroidism and ophthalmopathy.

The sequenced sample was peripheral blood mononuclear cells (PBMCs), obtained at new diagnosis, from a patient treated with antithyroid drugs. The receptors were sampled from a woman under 30 with Graves disease.

This clonotype has a count of ten or more. This chain connects TRBV12-3 or TRBV12-4 to TRBJ2-7, with D perhaps matching TRBD1 (6 bases). V gave up 3 bases and J gave up 0 bases, with 9 bases separating them. CDR3 size: 14 residues. The DNA of the CDR3 is TGTGCCAGCAGTTTGACAGGCAGCTCCTACGAGCAGTACTTC. Its translation is CASSLTGSSYEQYF.

Turning to this clonotype: Just one base apart from a much larger clone, this may be a read error. The V call is TRBV29-1, the J call TRBJ1-1, with 8 positions matching TRBD1. The CDR3 is made up of 14 amino acids. Germline-derived CDR1 and CDR2 are SQVTM and ANQGSEA. CDR3 in amino acids: CNVKSGQGNTEAFF. The CDR3 nucleotides read TGCAACGTGAAATCTGGACAGGGGAACACTGAAGCTTTCTTT.

This clonotype was seen repeatedly, ten times or more. V and J are TRBV12-3 or TRBV12-4 and TRBJ1-2; 7 positions match TRBD1. V gave up 7 bases and J gave up 8 bases; unmatched junction bases: 10. The CDR3 loop spans 13 amino acids. The DNA of the CDR3 is TGTGCCAGCAACCCTAACAGGGGATACGGCTACACCTTC. Translating it yields CASNPNRGYGYTF.

This clonotype was counted many times. This chain uses TRBV19 with TRBJ2-3; 12 nucleotides match TRBD1. Germline V gene lookup returns CDR1 LNHDA and CDR2 SQIVND (reference sequence). V lost 5 bases and J lost 5; bases outside the gene matches: 5. This CDR3 has 15 amino acids. The CDR3 loop is CASSLGQGAKDTQYF. The CDR3 DNA is TGTGCCAGTAGTTTGGGACAGGGGGCAAAAGATACGCAGTATTTT.

This clonotype was recorded at least ten times. V and J are TRBV27 and TRBJ1-5; the match to TRBD1 covers 7 bases. The length of the CDR3 is 15 residues. Per the germline V gene, CDR1 is MNHEY and CDR2 is SMNVEV (reference sequence). Trimming took 6 bases from V and 2 from J; bases not matched to a gene: 7. CDR3 DNA: TGTGCCAGCAGGGAGACAGGGTGGGGCAATCAGCCCCAGCATTTT. Translating it yields CASRETGWGNQPQHF.

In this sample, this clonotype turned up many times. The CDR3 DNA reads as TGCAGCGTTGCCTACCCTCTTTATAAAGATACGCAGTATTTT. Translated: CSVAYPLYKDTQYF. This chain joins TRBV29-1 and TRBJ2-3, with D hard to call. Germline V gene lookup returns CDR1 SQVTM and CDR2 ANQGSEA. V lost 4 bases and J lost 5, with 16 bases in between. The CDR3 extends over 14 amino acids.

This clonotype was seen repeatedly, ten times or more. An end of the junction differs from the germline gene, which may be a read error. The CDR3 DNA reads TGCGCCAGCAGCTTGGAACGGCCCCCCTACAATGAGCAGTTCTTC. This gives the protein CASSLERPPYNEQFF. The chain employs TRBV7-9 and TRBJ2-1, with D unclear. Germline assignment: CDR1 SEHNR and CDR2 FQNEAQ (reference sequence). The CDR3 sequence is 15 residues long. Using reference TRBV7-9 and TRBJ2-1 for the parts outside the CDR3, the full variable domain is DTGVSQNPRHKITKRGQNVTFRCDPISEHNRLYWYRQTLGQGPEFLTYFQNEAQLEKSRLLSDRFSAERPKGSFSTLEIQRTEQGDSAMYLCASSLERPPYNEQFFGPGTRLTVL.

Many counts were recorded for this clonotype. The V gene is TRBV3-1, the J gene TRBJ1-2, with D maybe TRBD1 (5 bases). V was trimmed by 0 bases and J by 10 bases, leaving 18 bases between them. The CDR3 sequence is 15 residues long. The germline gives CDR1 LGHDT, CDR2 YNNKEL (reference sequence). CDR3 in DNA: TGTGCCAGCAGCCAAGAGTGGGGGACCGTAGTCGACTACACCTTC. Amino acid sequence: CASSQEWGTVVDYTF.

This clonotype was found many times. The rearrangement links TRBV7-3 to TRBJ2-1; TRBD2 matches at 7 bases. This CDR3 has 14 amino acids. Per germline, CDR1 SGHTA and CDR2 FQGTGA. Unmatched junction bases numbered 8, after V lost 2 bases and J lost 10 bases. This CDR3 is CASSLGGAGREQFF. The CDR3 DNA sequence: TGTGCCAGCAGCTTAGGGGGAGCGGGACGGGAGCAGTTCTTC.

This clonotype was seen repeatedly, ten times or more. The chain recombines TRBV11-3 with TRBJ2-1; 8 positions agree with TRBD2. V lost 3 bases to trimming and J lost 0 bases; unmatched junction nucleotides: 10. Germline CDR1 reads SGHNT; CDR2 reads YENEEA. The CDR3 extends over 18 amino acids. CDR3 DNA sequence: TGTGCCAGCAGCTTTACCCGTAGCGGGATTAGCTCCTACAATGAGCAGTTCTTC. Amino acids: CASSFTRSGISSYNEQFF. The whole variable domain, filled in from reference TRBV11-3 and TRBJ2-1, reads EAGVVQSPRYKIIEKKQPVAFWCNPISGHNTLYWYLQNLGQGPELLIRYENEEAVDDSQLPKDRFSAERLKGVDSTLKIQPAELGDSAVYLCASSFTRSGISSYNEQFFGPGTRLTVL.

This sequence joins TRBV20-1 and TRBJ2-1; D is ambiguous. Looked up from germline, CDR1 is DFQATT and CDR2 is SNEGSKA (reference sequence). The V gene lost 2 bases and the J gene lost 10 bases, with 12 bases spanning the gap. The CDR3 spans 12 residues. CDR3 amino acids: CSARPAAWEQFF. The CDR3 DNA reads as TGCAGTGCTAGACCCGCGGCTTGGGAGCAGTTCTTC.

Ten or more counts support this clonotype. The rearrangement links TRBV9 to TRBJ2-7; D remains unclear. The germline V gene encodes CDR1 SGDLS and CDR2 YYNGEE. The CDR3 is 14 amino acids. V shed 3 bases and J shed 9 bases, with 19 bases lying between them. DNA for the CDR3: TGTGCCAGCAGCGCCCGGTCGAACCCGAACGTGCAGTACTTC. Translation gives CASSARSNPNVQYF.

There are many counts of this clonotype. The rearrangement uses TRBV28 and TRBJ1-5, with D uncertain. V was shortened by 6 bases and J by 2 bases, with 17 bases between the two germline ends. The CDR3 loop spans 16 amino acids. CDR1 and CDR2 (germline): MDHEN, SYDVKM. CDR3 sequence reads: CASRTFEARRNQPQHF. For the CDR3, the DNA is TGTGCCAGCAGGACATTCGAGGCCCGACGCAATCAGCCCCAGCATTTT.

The chain joins TRBV10-3 to TRBJ2-7, with 7 bases fitting TRBD1. The CDR3 runs to 11 residues. From germline, CDR1 is ENHRY and CDR2 SYGVKD. Unmatched junction bases numbered 7, after V lost 4 bases and J lost 13 bases. Here the CDR3 DNA reads TGTGCCATCAGTGTGCCAGGGGGTTTTTACTTC. Translated, it gives CAISVPGGFYF.

This clonotype was seen many times. The chain carries TRBV27 and TRBJ2-7, with D possibly matching TRBD2 (6 bases). The CDR3 sequence is 14 residues long. V dropped 5 bases and J dropped 3 bases, with 14 bases sitting between them. From germline, CDR1 is MNHEY and CDR2 SMNVEV (reference sequence). The CDR3 DNA follows: TGTGCCAGCAGTCGTCACGGGAGTGTCTACGAGCAGTACTTC. Its protein is CASSRHGSVYEQYF.

There are many counts of this clonotype. The chain is built from TRBV27 and TRBJ2-7, with 9 bases matching TRBD1. With V trimmed by 5 bases and J by 5 bases, 10 bases remained unmatched. This CDR3 has 15 residues. The germline V gene encodes CDR1 MNHEY and CDR2 SMNVEV (reference sequence). The CDR3 region is CASSLYPRTGDEQYF. The CDR3 coding sequence is TGTGCCAGCAGTCTATACCCCAGGACAGGGGACGAGCAGTACTTC.

This clonotype has a handful of counts. The chain carries TRBV24-1 and TRBJ2-6; D is ambiguous. Looked up from germline, CDR1 is KGHDR and CDR2 is SFDVKD. Trimming pared 3 bases from V and 1 base from J, leaving 6 bases between. The CDR3 runs 15 residues. The DNA of the CDR3 is TGTGCCACCAGTGATACAGAGTCTGGGGCCAACGTCCTGACTTTC. It encodes CATSDTESGANVLTF.

Regarding this clonotype: This likely stems from a read error, as it lies one base from a far larger clone. The rearrangement joins TRBV28 to TRBJ2-1, with D perhaps given as TRBD1 or TRBD2 (6 bases each). The germline V and J ends were trimmed by 1 base and 10 bases, with 14 bases remaining between them. The germline V gene has CDR1 MDHEN and CDR2 SYDVKM. This CDR3 comprises 14 residues. The CDR3 sequence is CASSLSGGTYEQFF. The CDR3 bases are TGTGCCAGCAGTTTATCCGGGGGCACCTACGAGCAGTTCTTC.

This clonotype appeared many times. The V call is TRBV20-1, the J call TRBJ2-1; 9 nucleotides align to TRBD2. The CDR3 is 16 amino acids. V lost 3 bases to trimming and J lost 6 bases; unmatched junction nucleotides: 12. The V gene's germline CDR1 is DFQATT and CDR2 SNEGSKA (reference sequence). Here the CDR3 reads CSARGLAGVRRNEQFF. CDR3 bases: TGCAGTGCTAGGGGATTAGCGGGAGTTAGACGCAATGAGCAGTTCTTC.

This chain connects TRBV14 to TRBJ2-7, with 7 bases aligning to TRBD2. V shed 1 base and J 0 bases; nucleotides not matched to a gene: 18. Per germline, CDR1 SGHDN and CDR2 FVKESK. The CDR3 loop spans 20 amino acids. The CDR3 region is CASSQGWERSSGFLSYEQYF. In DNA, the CDR3 is TGTGCCAGCAGCCAAGGGTGGGAGAGGAGTAGCGGGTTCCTCTCCTACGAGCAGTACTTC.

V usage is TRBV4-1 and J usage is TRBJ2-5, with 7 bases aligning to TRBD1. CDR1 is MGHRA and CDR2 is YSYEKL in the germline V gene. J lost 7 bases, V lost 0 bases, and 8 bases had no gene match. CDR3 length equals 15 residues. Written as DNA, the CDR3 is TGCGCCAGCAGCCAAGACGGGGACAGTCGGGGGACCCAGTACTTC. Translated, it gives CASSQDGDSRGTQYF.

This clonotype was detected a few times. The chain couples TRBV18 to TRBJ2-2; D may be TRBD1 (5 bases). Trimming shortened V by 6 bases and J by 6 bases, and 17 bases separated the two germline ends. Germline assignment: CDR1 KGHSH and CDR2 LQKENI. The CDR3 is made up of 15 amino acids. CDR3 protein: CASSQQVVWSGELFF. The CDR3, as DNA: TGTGCCAGCTCTCAACAGGTGGTCTGGTCCGGGGAGCTGTTTTTT.

The V call is TRBV10-3, the J call TRBJ2-7; tentative D call: TRBD1 (5 bases). CDR3 size: 14 residues. Germline V gene sequence: CDR1 ENHRY, CDR2 SYGVKD. V lost 6 bases and J 3 bases, leaving 15 bases between the germline ends. The CDR3 loop is CAISHENRLYEQYF. The CDR3 DNA sequence: TGTGCCATCAGCCACGAAAACAGGCTCTACGAGCAGTACTTC.

This clonotype has more than one count but fewer than ten. The chain is built from TRBV3-1 and TRBJ1-1, with D possibly matching TRBD1 (5 bases). The germline V gene encodes CDR1 LGHDT and CDR2 YNNKEL (reference sequence). This CDR3 region has 15 residues. With 2 bases removed from V and 0 bases from J, the gap between germline ends came to 10 bases. The CDR3 spells CASSQLTAMNTEAFF. DNA of the CDR3: TGTGCCAGCAGCCAACTGACAGCCATGAACACTGAAGCTTTCTTT. Using reference TRBV3-1 and TRBJ1-1 for the parts outside the CDR3, the full variable domain is DTAVSQTPKYLVTQMGNDKSIKCEQNLGHDTMYWYKQDSKKFLKIMFSYNNKELIINETVPNRFSPKSPDKAHLNLHINSLELGDSAVYFCASSQLTAMNTEAFFGQGTRLTVV.

This clonotype was detected a few times. A far larger clone lies a single base away; this is likely a read error. V gene TRBV28 combines with J gene TRBJ2-5, with 7 bases lining up with TRBD2. The CDR3 is 16 amino acids. Per the germline V gene, CDR1 is MDHEN and CDR2 is SYDVKM. The CDR3 DNA sequence: TGTGCCAGCAGTCCGAAACGACTAGCTTCCTACAATGAGCAGTCCTTC. Protein: CASSPKRLASYNEQSF.

The table lists this clonotype with many counts. V and J are TRBV7-9 and TRBJ2-7; D is undetermined. CDR1 SEHNR and CDR2 FQNEAQ come from the germline V gene (reference sequence). The CDR3 has 16 amino acids. V was cut by 1 base and J by 0 bases, with 13 bases left in between. Written as DNA, the CDR3 is TGTGCCAGCAGCTTAGGGATGGGGATGAGCTCCTACGAGCAGTACTTC. Its translation is CASSLGMGMSSYEQYF.

The chain carries TRBV20-1 and TRBJ2-3; D not certain. V was pared by 7 bases and J by 0 bases, with 14 bases between. Germline CDR1 DFQATT, CDR2 SNEGSKA (reference sequence). The CDR3 runs 14 residues. CDR3 DNA sequence: TGCAGTGGGGTAATTGTTAGTAGCACAGATACGCAGTATTTT. Translated: CSGVIVSSTDTQYF.

This clonotype has just one count. A read error is possible here, since a much larger clone lies one base away. The V call is TRBV18, the J call TRBJ2-7; possible D gene TRBD2, 6 bases. The CDR3 has 12 residues. The germline gives CDR1 KGHSH, CDR2 LQKENI. The CDR3 spells CASSPGSFEQDF. As DNA, the CDR3 is TGTGCCAGCTCCCCCGGGAGCTTCGAGCAGGACTTC. The full variable domain, with the rest looked up from reference TRBV18 and TRBJ2-7, is NAGVMQNPRHLVRRRGQEARLRCSPMKGHSHVYWYRQLPEEGLKFMVYLQKENIIDESGMPKERFSAEFPKEGPSILRIQQVVRGDSAAYFCASSPGSFEQDFGPGTRLTVT.

This clonotype was found a few times. The V call is TRBV5-1, the J call TRBJ2-7, with D maybe TRBD1 (7 bases). V was shortened by 0 bases and J by 3 bases, with 16 bases between the two germline ends. The CDR3 runs 16 residues. Germline assignment: CDR1 SGHRS and CDR2 YFSETQ. CDR3: CASSLDGGTVIYEQYF. The CDR3 coding sequence is TGCGCCAGCAGCTTGGATGGGGGGACAGTGATCTACGAGCAGTACTTC.